This is a list of T cell receptor beta chains from one sample in a study of naive and memory T cell subsets. TCRdb re-called the UMI-ligation and nested PCR reads through MiXCR, storing one row per CDR3 protein. The table lists some 40,000 distinct CDR3 sequences, about 10% of them singletons. The sample in question was skin, obtained from a tuberculin skin test site. These receptor sequences come from an adult in good health. Both conserved end residues are trimmed from each CDR3. Each record gives: V gene, J gene, CDR3 protein.

TRBV12-5	TRBJ1-1	ASAIVTGPAF
TRBV12-3/TRBV12-4	TRBJ1-1	ASSFGRDTEAF
TRBV7-7	TRBJ2-2	ASSLAPRDGELF
TRBV27	TRBJ2-7	ASSARDSYEQY
TRBV3-1	TRBJ1-5	ASSQSNQPQH
TRBV13	TRBJ2-7	ASSLAGTGKTHEQY
TRBV20-1	TRBJ2-3	SASPSGSTDTQY
TRBV7-9	TRBJ2-5	ASSPPTGAPRETQY
TRBV29-1	TRBJ2-1	SVEAAGERYNEQF
TRBV10-3	TRBJ2-7	AISESDQTYEQY
TRBV20-1	TRBJ2-3	SAIIPWRGSSSTDTQY
TRBV20-1	TRBJ2-1	SARRGSGDEQF
TRBV9	TRBJ2-2	ASSGGRSATGELF
TRBV7-9	TRBJ2-1	ASSPSGTTNEQF
TRBV29-1	TRBJ1-1	SVVTGERNTEAF
TRBV7-3	TRBJ2-7	ASSYGGNEQY
TRBV19	TRBJ1-5	ASSIGQGRANQPQN
TRBV20-1	TRBJ2-3	SASRRGGTDTQY
TRBV9	TRBJ2-1	ASSVHRQGGDEQF
TRBV7-8	TRBJ2-5	ASSSGLAGGAGETQY
TRBV20-1	TRBJ1-1	SARVPENTEAF
TRBV20-1	TRBJ2-7	SARGRSYEQY
TRBV6-2/TRBV6-3	TRBJ2-7	ASSNPPFQDRGHEQY
TRBV28	TRBJ2-4	ASSQTSISGKNIQY
TRBV3-1	TRBJ2-3	ASGGAGDTQY
TRBV7-2	TRBJ2-7	ASSSSPQGGEQY
TRBV7-2	TRBJ2-3	ASIPTVTSTDTQY
TRBV7-9	TRBJ1-2	ASSLAGTDGYT
TRBV7-2	TRBJ1-2	ASAGSRDVGYT
TRBV12-3/TRBV12-4	TRBJ2-7	ASSLNGPHYEQY
TRBV5-1	TRBJ2-5	ASSRNTGSEETQY
TRBV20-1	TRBJ1-5	SARESTGSNQPQH
TRBV27	TRBJ2-7	ASSRQGGSYEQY
TRBV6-5	TRBJ2-1	ASRTTLKGRYGTYEQF
TRBV20-1	TRBJ1-1	SARRPTGNTEAF
TRBV11-2	TRBJ1-2	ASSLTGGAGYGDT
TRBV24-1	TRBJ2-5	ATSDSTGDQLTQY
TRBV11-3	TRBJ2-7	ASSQKAGADYEQY
TRBV28	TRBJ1-5	ASGPTGVRNQPQH
TRBV11-3	TRBJ1-2	ASSLDAETGRRGYT